This passage covers 14 T cell receptor beta chains from one sample sequenced in a study of neurological immune-mediated disorders. TCRdb re-called the 5' RACE reads through MiXCR, storing one row per CDR3 protein. The sample includes approximately 48,000 distinct CDR3 sequences, roughly 15% of them seen just once. Material: PBMCs. The receptor source for this set is a man in his sixties in good health.

The J gene is TRBJ2-7, the V gene TRBV9, with D uncertain. Trimming left V 0 bases short and J 3 bases short, with 16 bases between. The germline V gene has CDR1 SGDLS and CDR2 YYNGEE. The CDR3 has 16 amino acids. For the CDR3, the DNA is TGTGCCAGCAGCGTAGGTGATGGAAGTTTCAGCTACGAGCAGTACTTC. It is translated as CASSVGDGSFSYEQYF.

The sample holds many counts of this clonotype. The genes are TRBV20-1 and TRBJ1-6, with unresolved D. The V and J ends lost 1 base and 14 bases respectively, with 9 bases between them. Germline values: CDR1 DFQATT, CDR2 SNEGSKA (reference sequence). CDR3 size: 11 residues. The CDR3 DNA follows: TGCAGTGCTAGAGTTAGGTCAACCCTCCACTTT. This encodes CSARVRSTLHF.

This clonotype was counted many times. The CDR3 loop reads CSVRPGTGNQPQHF. CDR3 bases: TGCAGTGTTAGGCCCGGGACGGGGAATCAGCCCCAGCATTTT. This chain joins TRBV20-1 and TRBJ1-5; tentative D call: TRBD1 (5 bases). CDR1 DFQATT and CDR2 SNEGSKA come from the germline V gene (reference sequence). V lost 7 bases and J 4 bases, leaving 17 bases between the germline ends. CDR3 length: 14 residues.

In its sample, this clonotype was seen many times. The chain couples TRBV18 to TRBJ2-1; 9 nucleotides align to TRBD2. Germline V CDR1 and CDR2: KGHSH, LQKENI. This CDR3 is 15 amino acids long. J gave up 6 bases and V 3 bases, and 6 bases lay outside the gene matches. The CDR3 nucleotides are TGTGCCAGCTCACCTAGACTAGCGGTTGCCAATGAGCAGTTCTTC. It is translated as CASSPRLAVANEQFF.

This clonotype was observed many times. V gene TRBV2 combines with J gene TRBJ1-6, with unresolved D. Germline values: CDR1 SNHLY, CDR2 FYNNEI. The CDR3 is 13 amino acids. V lost 5 bases and J 9 bases, leaving 11 bases between the germline ends. The CDR3 region is CASSPIIRSPLHF. The CDR3 coding sequence is TGTGCCAGCAGTCCAATAATTCGTTCACCCCTCCACTTT.

CDR3 sequence (DNA): TGTGCCAGTACCGCGGGACAGGAAAATCAGCCCCAGCATTTT. Translating it yields CASTAGQENQPQHF. This chain joins TRBV6-1 and TRBJ1-5; TRBD1 agrees at 8 bases. The CDR3 has 14 amino acids. V lost 9 bases, J lost 4 bases, and 8 bases stayed unmatched. Germline V gene data show CDR1 as MNHNS and CDR2 as SASEGT.

There are many counts of this clonotype. The chain employs TRBV5-1 and TRBJ2-7, with a weak D call TRBD1 (5 bases). The CDR3 loop spans 13 amino acids. Germline CDR1 SGHRS, CDR2 YFSETQ. Trimming cost V 5 bases and J 4 bases, with 13 bases left between them. CDR3 in DNA: TGCGCCAGCAGAAAAACCGACAGTTACGAGCAGTACTTC. Translating gives CASRKTDSYEQYF.

This clonotype occurred many times. The genes are TRBV7-9 and TRBJ2-1; 8 nucleotides match TRBD2. The CDR3 runs to 14 residues. J lost 4 bases, V lost 5 bases, and 4 bases had no gene match. CDR1 and CDR2 (germline): SEHNR, FQNEAQ (reference sequence). This CDR3 is CASSPSGLYNEQFF. The DNA for the CDR3 is TGTGCCAGCAGCCCTAGCGGGTTGTACAATGAGCAGTTCTTC.

Of note for this clonotype: The junction differs from germline at one of its ends, possibly a read error. The rearrangement links TRBV3-1 to TRBJ2-5; TRBD1 agrees at 8 bases. Germline CDR1 is LGHDT and CDR2 is YNNKEL (reference sequence). The CDR3 runs 14 residues. The CDR3 sequence is CASSRHPQGDTQYF. The CDR3 region has the DNA TGTGCCAGTAGCCGACATCCACAGGGGGATACCCAGTACTTC.

This clonotype was seen at least ten times. The genes are TRBV6-2 or TRBV6-3 and TRBJ2-5, with D perhaps TRBD1 (5 bases). CDR1 MNHEY and CDR2 SVGEGT come from the germline V gene. There are 10 residues in the CDR3. V lost 8 bases, J lost 7 bases, and 8 bases lay in between. The CDR3 region is CASRQGTQYF. CDR3 in DNA: TGTGCCAGCCGTCAGGGGACCCAGTACTTC.

This clonotype appeared many times. The J gene is TRBJ2-5, the V gene TRBV20-1; D may be TRBD1 (5 bases). V was trimmed by 5 bases and J by 7 bases, leaving 14 bases between them. The CDR3 sequence is 12 residues long. In germline, CDR1 is DFQATT, CDR2 SNEGSKA (reference sequence). Here the CDR3 DNA reads TGCAGTGCTCAAGACAGTGGGTCGACCCAGTACTTC. It codes for CSAQDSGSTQYF.

This clonotype was detected many times. This chain connects TRBV2 to TRBJ2-5; D remains unclear. Trimming removed 3 bases from V and 5 bases from J, with 13 bases in between. Germline V gene sequence: CDR1 SNHLY, CDR2 FYNNEI. The CDR3 totals 14 residues. CDR3 sequence: CASSEMGTRETQYF. The CDR3 DNA reads TGTGCCAGCAGTGAGATGGGTACCAGGGAGACCCAGTACTTC.

This clonotype was found many times. The chain uses TRBV28 and TRBJ2-7, with no clear D. The germline V gene has CDR1 MDHEN and CDR2 SYDVKM. V dropped 5 bases and J dropped 12 bases, with 14 bases sitting between them. The CDR3 is 11 amino acids. The CDR3 spells CASSTPAGTYF. The CDR3 bases are TGTGCCAGCAGTACCCCAGCAGGAACGTACTTC.

This clonotype has just a few counts. The chain uses TRBV15 and TRBJ2-6; D is unresolved. CDR1 is LNHNV, CDR2 YYDKDF, per germline (reference sequence). The germline V and J ends were trimmed by 0 bases and 0 bases, with 6 bases remaining between them. The CDR3 runs to 16 residues. The CDR3 sequence: CATSRDFSSGANVLTF. For the CDR3, the DNA is TGTGCCACCAGCAGAGATTTTAGCTCTGGGGCCAACGTCCTGACTTTC.